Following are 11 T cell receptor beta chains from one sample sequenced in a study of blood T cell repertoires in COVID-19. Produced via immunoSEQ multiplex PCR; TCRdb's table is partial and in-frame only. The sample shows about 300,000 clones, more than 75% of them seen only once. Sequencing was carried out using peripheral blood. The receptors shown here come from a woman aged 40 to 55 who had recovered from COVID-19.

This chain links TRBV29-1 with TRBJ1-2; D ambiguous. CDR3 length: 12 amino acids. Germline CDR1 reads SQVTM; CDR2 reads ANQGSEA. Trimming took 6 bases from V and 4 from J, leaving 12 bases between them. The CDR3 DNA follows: TGCAGCGTCTCCGAAGCGGGCTATGGCTACACCTTC. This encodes CSVSEAGYGYTF.

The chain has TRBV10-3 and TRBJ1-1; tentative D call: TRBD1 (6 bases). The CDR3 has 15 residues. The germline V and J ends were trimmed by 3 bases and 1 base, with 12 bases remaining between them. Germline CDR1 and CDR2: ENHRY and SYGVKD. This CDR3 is CAISDFGTTNTEAFF. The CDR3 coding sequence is TGTGCCATCAGTGATTTCGGGACAACGAACACTGAAGCTTTCTTT.

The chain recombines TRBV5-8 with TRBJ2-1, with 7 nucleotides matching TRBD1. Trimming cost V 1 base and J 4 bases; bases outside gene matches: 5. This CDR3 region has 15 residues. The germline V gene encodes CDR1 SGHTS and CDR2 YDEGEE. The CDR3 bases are TGTGCCAGCAGCTTGAGAGGGGGCAAGTACAATGAGCAGTTCTTC. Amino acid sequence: CASSLRGGKYNEQFF.

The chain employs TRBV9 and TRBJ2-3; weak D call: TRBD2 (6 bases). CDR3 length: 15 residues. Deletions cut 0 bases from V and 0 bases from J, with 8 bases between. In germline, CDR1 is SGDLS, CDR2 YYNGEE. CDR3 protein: CASSVAAGSTDTQYF. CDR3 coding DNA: TGTGCCAGCAGCGTAGCTGCGGGGAGCACAGATACGCAGTATTTT.

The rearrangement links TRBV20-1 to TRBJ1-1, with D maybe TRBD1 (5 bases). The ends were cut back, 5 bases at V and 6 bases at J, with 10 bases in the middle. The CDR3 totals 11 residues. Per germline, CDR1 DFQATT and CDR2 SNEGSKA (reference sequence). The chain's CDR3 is CSAQGRAEAFF. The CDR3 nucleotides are TGCAGTGCTCAGGGCCGGGCTGAAGCTTTCTTT.

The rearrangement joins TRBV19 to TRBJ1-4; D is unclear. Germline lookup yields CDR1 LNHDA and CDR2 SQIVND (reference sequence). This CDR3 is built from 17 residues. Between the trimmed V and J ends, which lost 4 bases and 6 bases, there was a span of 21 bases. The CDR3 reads CASSTLRKGARDEKLFF. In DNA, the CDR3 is TGTGCCAGTAGTACCTTGAGGAAGGGCGCGCGGGATGAAAAACTGTTTTTT.

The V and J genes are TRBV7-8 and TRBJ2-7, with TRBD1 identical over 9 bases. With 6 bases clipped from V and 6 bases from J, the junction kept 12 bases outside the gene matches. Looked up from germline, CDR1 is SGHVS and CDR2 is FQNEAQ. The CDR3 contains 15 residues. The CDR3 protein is CASSLRDRVLSEQYF. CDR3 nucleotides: TGTGCCAGCAGTCTACGGGACAGGGTTTTGTCCGAGCAGTACTTC.

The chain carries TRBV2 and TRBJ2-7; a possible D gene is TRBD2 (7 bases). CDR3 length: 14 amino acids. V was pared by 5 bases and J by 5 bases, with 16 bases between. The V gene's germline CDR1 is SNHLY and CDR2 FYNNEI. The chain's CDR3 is CASSSLGGPHEQYF. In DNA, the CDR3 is TGTGCCAGCAGTTCCCTCGGGGGGCCCCACGAGCAGTACTTC.

The DNA for the CDR3 is TGTGCCAGCTCACCGGACAGGGAGGGTTCCTACGAGCAGTACTTC. Its translation is CASSPDREGSYEQYF. The gene calls are TRBV18 and TRBJ2-7; tentatively, D is TRBD1 (8 bases). Germline CDR1 reads KGHSH; CDR2 reads LQKENI. The CDR3 sequence is 15 residues long. Trimming shortened V by 3 bases and J by 1 base, and 13 bases separated the two germline ends. Combining the CDR3 with reference TRBV18 and TRBJ2-7 gives the whole variable domain NAGVMQNPRHLVRRRGQEARLRCSPMKGHSHVYWYRQLPEEGLKFMVYLQKENIIDESGMPKERFSAEFPKEGPSILRIQQVVRGDSAAYFCASSPDREGSYEQYFGPGTRLTVT.

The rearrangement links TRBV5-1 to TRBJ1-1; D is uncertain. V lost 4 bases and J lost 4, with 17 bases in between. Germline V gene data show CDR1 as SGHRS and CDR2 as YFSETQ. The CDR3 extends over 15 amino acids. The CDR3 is CASSLQPHAGTEAFF. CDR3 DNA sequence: TGCGCCAGCAGCCTGCAGCCACACGCGGGCACTGAAGCTTTCTTT.

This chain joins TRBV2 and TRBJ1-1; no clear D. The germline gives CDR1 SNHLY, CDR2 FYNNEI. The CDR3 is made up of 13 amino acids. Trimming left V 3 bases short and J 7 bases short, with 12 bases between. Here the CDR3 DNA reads TGTGCCAGCAGTGAGGGCGAGACCGGTGAAGCTTTCTTT. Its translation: CASSEGETGEAFF. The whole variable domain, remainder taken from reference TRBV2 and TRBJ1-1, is EPEVTQTPSHQVTQMGQEVILRCVPISNHLYFYWYRQILGQKVEFLVSFYNNEISEKSEIFDDQFSVERPDGSNFTLKIRSTKLEDSAMYFCASSEGETGEAFFGQGTRLTVV.